This T cell receptor beta chain was found in a study of blood T cell repertoires in COVID-19. Study context: Samples taken during acute and convalescent COVID-19 were collected in the United States, Italy and Spain.

Clones were read by immunoSEQ multiplex PCR, and TCRdb kept only the in-frame ones, dropping some. This table holds 150,000 to 200,000 clones, around nine tenths found once. The CDR3 covers 15 residues. In germline, CDR1 is MNHEY, CDR2 SMNVEV (reference sequence). The J segment lost 0 bases and the V segment lost 6 bases, leaving 7 bases of the junction unmatched. The chain joins TRBV27 to TRBJ2-5; TRBD1 matches 7 bases. The sample was peripheral blood. The sequence was obtained from a woman in her 70s with COVID-19, enrolled during active disease. The CDR3 here is CASRRDSPYQETQYF. CDR3 nucleotide sequence: TGTGCCAGCAGGAGGGACAGCCCGTACCAAGAGACCCAGTACTTC.